Presented here are 15 T cell receptor beta chains from one specimen sequenced in a study of blood T cell repertoires in COVID-19. Clones were sequenced by immunoSEQ multiplex PCR, and TCRdb holds only the in-frame ones, with some missing. The repertoire consists of roughly 500,000 clones, with 75% to 90% occurring once and the leading ten covering approximately 3.4%. The specimen was peripheral blood. The source is a human donor in a cohort sampled during active COVID-19.

DNA for the CDR3: TGTGCCAGCAGCCAAGTTGAGGGACAGGGGGCTTTTGGTTATGGCTACACCTTC. Residues: CASSQVEGQGAFGYGYTF. The chain has TRBV4-2 and TRBJ1-2, with 12 bases that match TRBD1. V gave up 1 base and J gave up 5 bases; unmatched junction bases: 11. The CDR3 is made up of 18 amino acids. Germline values: CDR1 LGHNA, CDR2 YNFKEQ.

The chain recombines TRBV6-2 or TRBV6-3 with TRBJ2-5; no definite D call. The CDR3 sequence is 15 residues long. V was pared by 5 bases and J by 4 bases, with 17 bases between. The germline gives CDR1 MNHEY, CDR2 SVGEGT. CDR3 in DNA: TGTGCCAGCAGTGCCATTAGAGGCAGTGGAGAGACCCAGTACTTC. The encoded protein is CASSAIRGSGETQYF.

This chain uses TRBV7-9 with TRBJ2-7; 7 bases line up with TRBD1. This CDR3 contains 17 residues. V dropped 3 bases and J dropped 4; count of bases not matched to a gene: 15. Looked up from germline, CDR1 is SEHNR and CDR2 is FQNEAQ (reference sequence). The CDR3 loop is CASSFAGTASTLYEQYF. CDR3 coding DNA: TGTGCCAGCAGCTTCGCCGGGACAGCCTCAACCCTATACGAGCAGTACTTC.

For the CDR3, the DNA is TGTGCCAGCAGTTTAACCGGACTAGCGGGAACTGAGCAGTTCTTC. As protein: CASSLTGLAGTEQFF. V and J are TRBV11-2 and TRBJ2-1; 12 nucleotides align to TRBD2. Trimming at V came to 6 bases and at J to 9 bases, leaving 9 bases not matched to a gene. The CDR3 length is 15 residues. Germline CDR1 SGHAT, CDR2 FQNNGV.

This clone was recorded a few times. The chain combines TRBV20-1 with TRBJ2-1; D perhaps matches TRBD2 (6 bases). V shed 6 bases and J shed 13 bases, with 16 bases lying between them. Germline V lookup: CDR1 DFQATT, CDR2 SNEGSKA (reference sequence). CDR3 size: 11 residues. CDR3 DNA sequence: TGCAGTGCCTTAGCACGGGACTTACAGTTCTTC. It specifies CSALARDLQFF.

The chain combines TRBV6-2 or TRBV6-3 with TRBJ1-2; TRBD1 is a possible D gene (6 bases). Deletions cut 6 bases from V and 1 base from J, with 12 bases between. The CDR3 consists of 14 residues. Germline V lookup: CDR1 MNHEY, CDR2 SVGEGT. The CDR3 DNA reads TGTGCCAGCAGCAGCGGGACATTTAACTATGGCTACACCTTC. This codes for CASSSGTFNYGYTF.

This chain uses TRBV4-3 with TRBJ1-3, with 8 bases matching TRBD1. After removal of 3 bases from V and 4 bases from J, the junction contained 5 bases not matched to a gene. The CDR3 is 15 amino acids. Germline V lookup: CDR1 LGHNA, CDR2 YSLEER. The CDR3 DNA follows: TGCGCCAGCAGCCAGGAGACAGGGGTCGGAAACACCATATATTTT. Its protein product is CASSQETGVGNTIYF.

The CDR3 loop is CASSYDWTSAAYEQYF. DNA for the CDR3: TGTGCCAGCAGTTACGATTGGACTAGCGCTGCCTACGAGCAGTACTTC. The chain uses TRBV6-2 or TRBV6-3 and TRBJ2-7; 9 nucleotides align to TRBD2. The CDR3 is made up of 16 amino acids. CDR1 and CDR2 (germline): MNHEY, SVGEGT. J was trimmed by 2 bases and V by 2 bases; bases with no gene match: 7.

V usage is TRBV19 and J usage is TRBJ1-2, with 7 bases lining up with TRBD1. The CDR3 covers 15 residues. V was pared by 6 bases and J by 8 bases, with 15 bases of the junction left unmatched. Germline CDR1 and CDR2: LNHDA and SQIVND (reference sequence). The CDR3 region has the DNA TGTGCCAGTAGCCCCCCGACAGGGAGAGGTCGGGGCTACACCTTC. As protein: CASSPPTGRGRGYTF.

The V call is TRBV19, the J call TRBJ1-3; D is ambiguous. The CDR3 runs to 15 residues. V gave up 8 bases and J gave up 0 bases, with 14 bases separating them. Germline CDR1 LNHDA, CDR2 SQIVND (reference sequence). CDR3 DNA: TGTGCCAGTGAGATAATCGGGAGCTCTGGAAACACCATATATTTT. Its protein product is CASEIIGSSGNTIYF.

This chain joins TRBV5-1 and TRBJ2-5, with 7 bases aligning to TRBD1. The CDR3 length is 15 residues. V shed 0 bases, J shed 1 base, and the junction held 3 bases outside the gene matches. Germline values: CDR1 SGHRS, CDR2 YFSETQ. The DNA for the CDR3 is TGCGCCAGCAGCTTGGCCTCAGGGGGCCAAGAGACCCAGTACTTC. It yields the protein CASSLASGGQETQYF.

The chain uses TRBV5-1 and TRBJ2-3, with D possibly being TRBD2 (6 bases). The CDR3 sequence is 15 residues long. Germline V gene data show CDR1 as SGHRS and CDR2 as YFSETQ. Trimming took off 3 bases at V and 2 bases at J, with 13 bases between the two ends. In DNA form, the CDR3 reads TGCGCCAGCAGCTCGACGGGACTTTTCACAGATACGCAGTATTTT. Protein: CASSSTGLFTDTQYF.

The sample holds one count of this clone. V usage is TRBV5-1 and J usage is TRBJ1-3; possible D gene TRBD1, 5 bases. CDR3 size: 15 residues. V was pared by 0 bases and J by 4 bases, with 11 bases between. In germline, CDR1 is SGHRS, CDR2 YFSETQ. This chain's CDR3 is CASSLGPGLGNTIYF. For the CDR3, the DNA is TGCGCCAGCAGCTTGGGTCCAGGGCTAGGAAACACCATATATTTT. Filled out from reference TRBV5-1 and TRBJ1-3, the complete variable domain reads KAGVTQTPRYLIKTRGQQVTLSCSPISGHRSVSWYQQTPGQGLQFLFEYFSETQRNKGNFPGRFSGRQFSNSRSEMNVSTLELGDSALYLCASSLGPGLGNTIYFGEGSWLTVV.

J is TRBJ1-1 and V is TRBV15; tentative D call: TRBD1 (5 bases). Between the trimmed V and J ends, which lost 3 bases and 10 bases, there was a span of 24 bases. The CDR3 runs to 16 residues. CDR1 is LNHNV, CDR2 YYDKDF, per germline (reference sequence). CDR3 nucleotide sequence: TGTGCCACCAGCAGTAAAGGACATGCCGTGCGAGCAGGAGCTTTCTTT. It yields the protein CATSSKGHAVRAGAFF.

This clone showed up many times. The rearrangement joins TRBV30 to TRBJ1-6; no reliable D call. CDR1 and CDR2 (germline): GTSNPN, SVGIG (reference sequence). V lost 8 bases and J lost 0, with 8 bases in between. The CDR3 totals 13 residues. The CDR3 region is CAQQSSYNSPLHF. The CDR3 DNA reads as TGTGCCCAACAGAGCTCCTATAATTCACCCCTCCACTTT.